The 20 T cell receptor beta chains below come from one sample, sequenced in a study of T cell responses to AZD1222 COVID-19 vaccine. The repertoire was sequenced with immunoSEQ multiplex PCR; TCRdb's copy has only in-frame clones and lacks some. This repertoire shows 100,000 to 150,000 clones, about 89% found once; its top ten account for 6% to 8.5%. This specimen was peripheral blood, taken 28 days after the second AZD1222 dose. Every receptor here comes from an adult who received the AZD1222 COVID-19 vaccine.

The rearrangement joins TRBV5-1 to TRBJ1-1, with 9 nucleotides matching TRBD1. V was clipped by 2 bases and J by 0 bases; unmatched bases: 20. This CDR3 is built from 21 residues. The germline gives CDR1 SGHRS, CDR2 YFSETQ. The CDR3 reads CASSFAPGQGPSNWVNTEAFF. The CDR3 DNA reads as TGCGCCAGCAGCTTTGCACCGGGACAGGGACCATCGAACTGGGTGAACACTGAAGCTTTCTTT.

The count of this clone is one. V is TRBV4-3 and J is TRBJ1-4, with D uncertain. Trimming removed 4 bases from V and 0 bases from J, with 6 bases in between. From germline, CDR1 is LGHNA and CDR2 YSLEER. CDR3 size: 14 residues. CDR3 protein: CASSRSATNEKLFF. CDR3 nucleotide sequence: TGCGCCAGCAGCCGCAGTGCAACTAATGAAAAACTGTTTTTT.

This chain uses TRBV10-3 with TRBJ1-5; TRBD1 matches at 7 bases. The CDR3 contains 16 residues. V shed 0 bases and J 5 bases; nucleotides not matched to a gene: 7. Germline CDR1 is ENHRY and CDR2 is SYGVKD. The CDR3 loop reads CAISESEGAVDQPQHF. Here the CDR3 DNA reads TGTGCCATCAGTGAGTCCGAGGGGGCGGTTGATCAGCCCCAGCATTTT.

Here the CDR3 reads CASSVVVGADTQYF. CDR3 nucleotides: TGTGCCAGCAGCGTAGTGGTGGGAGCAGATACGCAGTATTTT. This chain connects TRBV9 to TRBJ2-3, with D tentatively TRBD2 (5 bases). The V end was cut by 0 bases, the J end by 4 bases, with 9 bases between. This CDR3 is 14 amino acids long. From germline, CDR1 is SGDLS and CDR2 YYNGEE.

On this clone: It is unclear where the CDR3 begins or ends on the DNA, so no DNA is shown, and the CDR3 is as TCRdb lists it. This chain connects TRBV27 to TRBJ1-2. The germline gives CDR1 MNHEY, CDR2 SMNVEV (reference sequence). With termini counted, the CDR3 has 13 amino acids. This chain's CDR3 is CASSWAGGTPFTF.

This chain connects TRBV3-1 (or the pseudogene TRBV3-2) to TRBJ2-1; TRBD2 aligns across 12 bases. Per germline, CDR1 LGHDT and CDR2 YNNKEL (reference sequence). V shed 3 bases and J 10 bases; nucleotides not matched to a gene: 13. The CDR3 totals 17 residues. CDR3 in amino acids: CASSQYPASGGAGEQFF. The DNA for the CDR3 is TGTGCCAGCAGCCAGTACCCGGCTAGCGGGGGGGCCGGGGAGCAGTTCTTC.

This sequence joins TRBV2 and TRBJ1-3; a possible D gene is TRBD1 (5 bases). Trimming shortened V by 0 bases and J by 4 bases, and 13 bases separated the two germline ends. The CDR3 sequence is 16 residues long. Germline CDR1 and CDR2: SNHLY and FYNNEI. CDR3 protein: CASSEAREGLGNTIYF. The DNA for the CDR3 is TGTGCCAGCAGTGAAGCGCGGGAGGGGCTGGGAAACACCATATATTTT. The entire variable domain, with the rest obtained from reference TRBV2 and TRBJ1-3, is as follows: EPEVTQTPSHQVTQMGQEVILRCVPISNHLYFYWYRQILGQKVEFLVSFYNNEISEKSEIFDDQFSVERPDGSNFTLKIRSTKLEDSAMYFCASSEAREGLGNTIYFGEGSWLTVV.

In the case of this clone: Other DNA sequences in this specimen translate into the identical CDR3. The chain uses TRBV6-1 and TRBJ1-1, with D possibly being TRBD1 (5 bases). Germline loops: CDR1 MNHNS, CDR2 SASEGT. Trimming cost V 1 base and J 5 bases, with 8 bases left between them. The CDR3 sequence is 13 residues long. The CDR3 bases are TGTGCCAGCAGTGAAGTTGGGGGGACTGAAGCTTTCTTT. This translates into CASSEVGGTEAFF.

The gene calls are TRBV27 and TRBJ1-1; no clear D. Germline CDR1 MNHEY, CDR2 SMNVEV (reference sequence). Trimming shortened V by 5 bases and J by 1 base, and 11 bases separated the two germline ends. The CDR3 covers 14 residues. The CDR3 DNA follows: TGTGCCAGCAGTCTACAGTGGGGGAACACTGAAGCTTTCTTT. Its protein is CASSLQWGNTEAFF.

The V and J genes are TRBV9 and TRBJ2-7; 8 bases are shared with TRBD1. This CDR3 comprises 13 residues. J lost 6 bases, V lost 3 bases, and 5 bases had no gene match. From germline, CDR1 is SGDLS and CDR2 YYNGEE. Here the CDR3 reads CASSAVDRAEQYF. CDR3 nucleotide sequence: TGTGCCAGCAGCGCGGTGGACAGGGCCGAGCAGTACTTC.

The chain combines TRBV29-1 with TRBJ1-2; weak D call: TRBD1 (6 bases). V shed 8 bases and J shed 0 bases, with 10 bases lying between them. Germline assignment: CDR1 SQVTM and CDR2 ANQGSEA. CDR3 length: 12 residues. The CDR3 sequence is CSLWTANYGYTF. CDR3 DNA: TGCAGCCTCTGGACAGCTAACTATGGCTACACCTTC.

The gene calls are TRBV6-5 and TRBJ2-3; 8 bases fit TRBD2. V trimming: 5 bases; J trimming: 14 bases; junction bases outside the gene matches: 12. This CDR3 spans 13 amino acids. Germline V lookup: CDR1 MNHEY, CDR2 SVGAGI. The CDR3 region is CASSPGLAGGPYF. CDR3 DNA: TGTGCCAGCAGTCCAGGACTAGCCGGGGGGCCGTATTTT.

V and J are TRBV30 and TRBJ2-2; D gene unclear. From germline, CDR1 is GTSNPN and CDR2 SVGIG (reference sequence). V lost 1 base, J lost 6 bases, and 3 bases lay in between. CDR3 size: 11 residues. The DNA of the CDR3 is TGTGCCTGGAGTGCCGCCGGGGAGCTGTTTTTT. It is translated as CAWSAAGELFF.

This chain links TRBV7-3 with TRBJ1-1; D is unclear. This CDR3 contains 14 residues. The V gene lost 4 bases and the J gene lost 2 bases, with 11 bases spanning the gap. Germline values: CDR1 SGHTA, CDR2 FQGTGA. This chain's CDR3 is CASSSVAGNTEAFF. DNA for the CDR3: TGTGCCAGCAGCTCCGTCGCCGGAAACACTGAAGCTTTCTTT.

J is TRBJ2-1 and V is TRBV7-9; maybe TRBD1 (5 bases). Trimming removed 6 bases at V and 2 bases at J, with 11 bases between. This CDR3 contains 14 residues. CDR1 is SEHNR, CDR2 FQNEAQ, per germline (reference sequence). Here the CDR3 DNA reads TGTGCCAGCAGGCCTACGGACACCTACAATGAGCAGTTCTTC. It translates to CASRPTDTYNEQFF. The full variable domain, completed using reference TRBV7-9 and TRBJ2-1, is DTGVSQNPRHKITKRGQNVTFRCDPISEHNRLYWYRQTLGQGPEFLTYFQNEAQLEKSRLLSDRFSAERPKGSFSTLEIQRTEQGDSAMYLCASRPTDTYNEQFFGPGTRLTVL.

The rearrangement joins TRBV9 to TRBJ2-2, with 8 bases identical to TRBD2. Germline V gene lookup returns CDR1 SGDLS and CDR2 YYNGEE. Trimming cost V 3 bases and J 6 bases; bases outside gene matches: 13. The CDR3 consists of 17 residues. The CDR3 sequence is CASSAPTSGTFSGELFF. CDR3 coding DNA: TGTGCCAGCAGCGCCCCCACTAGCGGAACCTTCTCCGGGGAGCTGTTTTTT.

This clone was observed once. The chain combines TRBV11-2 with TRBJ2-1; D is perhaps TRBD1 (5 bases). V shed 4 bases and J shed 4 bases, with 11 bases lying between them. Germline V gives CDR1 SGHAT, CDR2 FQNNGV. The length of the CDR3 is 14 residues. The CDR3 region is CASSSLGDYNEQFF. The CDR3 nucleotides read TGTGCCAGCAGCTCGTTAGGGGATTACAATGAGCAGTTCTTC.

This clone turned up a few times. The chain carries TRBV4-1 and TRBJ2-7; no firm D call. The CDR3 consists of 15 residues. Looked up from germline, CDR1 is MGHRA and CDR2 is YSYEKL. V gave up 0 bases and J gave up 2 bases, with 11 bases separating them. CDR3 region: CASSQELNSAYEQYF. CDR3 DNA sequence: TGCGCCAGCAGCCAAGAGTTGAACAGTGCCTACGAGCAGTACTTC.

The chain recombines TRBV18 with TRBJ2-1, with a possible D match to TRBD1 (5 bases). The CDR3 is 20 residues long. V was pared by 3 bases and J by 4 bases, with 28 bases between. The V gene's germline CDR1 is KGHSH and CDR2 LQKENI. CDR3 loop: CASSPSSLNKGPSPYNEQFF. The CDR3 nucleotides read TGTGCCAGCTCACCCTCCTCATTAAATAAGGGGCCCAGCCCTTACAATGAGCAGTTCTTC.

The chain uses TRBV4-2 and TRBJ2-7; TRBD2 matches at 7 bases. Trimming at V came to 3 bases and at J to 6 bases, leaving 5 bases not matched to a gene. Germline V CDR1 and CDR2: LGHNA, YNFKEQ. The length of the CDR3 is 13 residues. CDR3 DNA sequence: TGTGCCAGCAGCCATCCAATAGCGGGCGAGCAGTACTTC. This sequence encodes CASSHPIAGEQYF.